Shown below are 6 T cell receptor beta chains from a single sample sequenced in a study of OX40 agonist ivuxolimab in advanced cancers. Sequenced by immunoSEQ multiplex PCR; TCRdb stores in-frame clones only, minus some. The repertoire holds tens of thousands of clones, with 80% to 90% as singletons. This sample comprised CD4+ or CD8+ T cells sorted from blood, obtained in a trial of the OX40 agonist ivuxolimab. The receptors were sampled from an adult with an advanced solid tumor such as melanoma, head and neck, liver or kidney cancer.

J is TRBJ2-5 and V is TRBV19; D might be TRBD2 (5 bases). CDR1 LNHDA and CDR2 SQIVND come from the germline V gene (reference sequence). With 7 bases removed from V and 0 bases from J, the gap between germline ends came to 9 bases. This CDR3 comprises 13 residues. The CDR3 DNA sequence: TGTGCCAGTACCCGCGGGCACCAAGAGACCCAGTACTTC. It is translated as CASTRGHQETQYF.

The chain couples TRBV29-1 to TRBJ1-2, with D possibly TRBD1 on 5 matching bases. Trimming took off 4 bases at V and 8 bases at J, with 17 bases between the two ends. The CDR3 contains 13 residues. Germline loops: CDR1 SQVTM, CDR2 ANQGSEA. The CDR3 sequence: CSVGSGRNEGYTF. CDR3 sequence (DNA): TGCAGCGTTGGTTCAGGGCGAAATGAGGGCTACACCTTC. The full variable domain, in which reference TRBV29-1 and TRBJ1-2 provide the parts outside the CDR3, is SAVISQKPSRDICQRGTSLTIQCQVDSQVTMMFWYRQQPGQSLTLIATANQGSEATYESGFVIDKFPISRPNLTFSTLTVSNMSPEDSSIYLCSVGSGRNEGYTFGSGTRLTVV.

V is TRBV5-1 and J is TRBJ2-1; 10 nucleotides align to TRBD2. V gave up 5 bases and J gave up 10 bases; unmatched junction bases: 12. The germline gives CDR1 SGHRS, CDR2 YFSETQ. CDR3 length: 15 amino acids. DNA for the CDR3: TGCGCCAGCAGTGAGGGGACTAGCGAGAGAAAAGAGCAGTTCTTC. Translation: CASSEGTSERKEQFF.

This CDR3 is CASRDREGYTF. CDR3 sequence (DNA): TGCGCCAGCCGGGACAGGGAGGGCTACACCTTC. This chain links TRBV5-1 with TRBJ1-2; TRBD1 aligns across 9 bases. The CDR3 runs 11 residues. Germline assignment: CDR1 SGHRS and CDR2 YFSETQ. V was clipped by 7 bases and J by 8 bases; unmatched bases: 3.

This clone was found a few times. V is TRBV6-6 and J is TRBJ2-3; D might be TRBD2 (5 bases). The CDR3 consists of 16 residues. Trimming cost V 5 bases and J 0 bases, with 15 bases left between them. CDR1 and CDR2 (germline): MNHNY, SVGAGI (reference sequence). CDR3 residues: CASSTGAGLSTDTQYF. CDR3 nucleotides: TGTGCCAGCAGTACTGGCGCGGGTCTTAGCACAGATACGCAGTATTTT.

The CDR3 nucleotides read TGCGCCAGCAGCTTGTTACCGGGAGGGTACAATGAGCAGTTCTTC. Translated, it gives CASSLLPGGYNEQFF. The chain carries TRBV5-1 and TRBJ2-1, with 8 bases matching TRBD2. The CDR3 runs to 15 residues. J lost 4 bases, V lost 1 base, and 4 bases had no gene match. Per the germline V gene, CDR1 is SGHRS and CDR2 is YFSETQ.